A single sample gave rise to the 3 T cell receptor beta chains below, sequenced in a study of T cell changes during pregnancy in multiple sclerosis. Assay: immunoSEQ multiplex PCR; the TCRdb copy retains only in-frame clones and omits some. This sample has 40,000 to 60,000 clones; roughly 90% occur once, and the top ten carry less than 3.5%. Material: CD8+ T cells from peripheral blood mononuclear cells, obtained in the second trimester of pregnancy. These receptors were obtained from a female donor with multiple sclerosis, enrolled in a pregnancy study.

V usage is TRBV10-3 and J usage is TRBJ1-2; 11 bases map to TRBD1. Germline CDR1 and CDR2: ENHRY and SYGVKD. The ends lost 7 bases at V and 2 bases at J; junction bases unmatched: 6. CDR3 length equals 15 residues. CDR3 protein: CAITTGTGGNYGYTF. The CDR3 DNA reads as TGTGCCATCACAACTGGGACAGGGGGGAACTATGGCTACACCTTC.

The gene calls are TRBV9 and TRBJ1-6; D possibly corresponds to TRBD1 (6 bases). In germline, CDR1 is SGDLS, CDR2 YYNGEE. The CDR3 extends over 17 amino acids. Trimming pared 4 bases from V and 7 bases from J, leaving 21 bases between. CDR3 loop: CASSRSSGASANSPLHF. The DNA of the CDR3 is TGTGCCAGCAGCAGATCATCAGGGGCCTCAGCGAATTCACCCCTCCACTTT.

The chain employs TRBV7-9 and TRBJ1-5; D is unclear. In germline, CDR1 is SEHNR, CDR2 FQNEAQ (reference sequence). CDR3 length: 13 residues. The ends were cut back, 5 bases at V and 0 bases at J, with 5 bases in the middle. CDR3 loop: CASSRSSNQPQHF. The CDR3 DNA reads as TGTGCCAGCAGCCGTAGTAGCAATCAGCCCCAGCATTTT.